Below, 22 T cell receptor beta chains from the same sample are listed, as sequenced in a study of radiation and T cells in renal cell carcinoma. Time point: blood 4 weeks post-SBRT, at nephrectomy. Treatment denoted: 15 Gy SBRT to primary tumor, nephrectomy 4 weeks later. Sequencing used immunoSEQ multiplex PCR; TCRdb keeps in-frame clones, though not all of them. The table includes approximately 150,000 clones, around 88% detected once. The sample in question was blood, obtained from a patient whose treatment included radiotherapy and nephrectomy. All receptors come from a woman between 50 and 59 years old with renal cell carcinoma.

This chain uses TRBV18 with TRBJ1-1, with D possibly TRBD1 on 6 matching bases. The CDR3 is 14 amino acids. The V end was cut by 3 bases, the J end by 5 bases, with 13 bases between. From germline, CDR1 is KGHSH and CDR2 LQKENI. CDR3 loop: CASSPTDQGTEAFF. Here the CDR3 DNA reads TGTGCCAGCTCACCCACGGACCAGGGGACTGAAGCTTTCTTT. Full variable domain (rest looked up from reference TRBV18 and TRBJ1-1): NAGVMQNPRHLVRRRGQEARLRCSPMKGHSHVYWYRQLPEEGLKFMVYLQKENIIDESGMPKERFSAEFPKEGPSILRIQQVVRGDSAAYFCASSPTDQGTEAFFGQGTRLTVV.

The chain combines TRBV6-5 with TRBJ2-7, with D perhaps matching TRBD1 (5 bases). Germline lookup yields CDR1 MNHEY and CDR2 SVGAGI. CDR3 length equals 16 residues. V lost 0 bases and J 0 bases, leaving 12 bases between the germline ends. CDR3 region: CASSYSFQGPSYEQYF. CDR3 DNA sequence: TGTGCCAGCAGTTACTCGTTCCAGGGTCCCTCCTACGAGCAGTACTTC.

This chain connects TRBV9 to TRBJ2-3, with TRBD2 matching over 10 bases. The CDR3 consists of 18 residues. Germline V gene sequence: CDR1 SGDLS, CDR2 YYNGEE. The junction had 15 bases not matched to a gene; V was cut back by 5 bases and J by 3 bases. The CDR3 sequence is CASSPVGTSGMLTDTQYF. In DNA form, the CDR3 reads TGTGCCAGCAGTCCTGTGGGCACTAGCGGGATGCTGACAGATACGCAGTATTTT.

The chain carries TRBV30 and TRBJ1-2, with 9 positions matching TRBD1. There are 16 residues in the CDR3. Looked up from germline, CDR1 is GTSNPN and CDR2 is SVGIG (reference sequence). Germline trimming cut 2 bases from V and 7 bases from J; bases unmatched to any gene: 14. Written as DNA, the CDR3 is TGTGCCTGGAGTCCTGGGACAGGGAGGGGTTTTAGTGGCTACACCTTC. This translates into CAWSPGTGRGFSGYTF. The variable domain in full, with the rest retrieved from reference TRBV30 and TRBJ1-2, is SQTIHQWPATLVQPVGSPLSLECTVEGTSNPNLYWYRQAAGRGLQLLFYSVGIGQISSEVPQNLSASRPQDRQFILSSKKLLLSDSGFYLCAWSPGTGRGFSGYTFGSGTRLTVV.

The genes are TRBV5-1 and TRBJ2-5; tentative D call: TRBD2 (6 bases). The length of the CDR3 is 13 residues. Germline CDR1 reads SGHRS; CDR2 reads YFSETQ. The ends were cut back, 7 bases at V and 7 bases at J, with 17 bases in the middle. CDR3 sequence (DNA): TGCGCCAGCTTAGGGGAGATCGGGGGGACCCAGTACTTC. Protein: CASLGEIGGTQYF.

The V and J genes are TRBV20-1 and TRBJ2-5; 8 bases fit TRBD1. The CDR3 extends over 11 amino acids. V shed 0 bases, J shed 11 bases, and the junction held 2 bases outside the gene matches. Germline CDR1 reads DFQATT; CDR2 reads SNEGSKA (reference sequence). CDR3 in amino acids: CSARDGQGQYF. For the CDR3, the DNA is TGCAGTGCTAGAGACGGACAGGGACAGTACTTC.

V is TRBV19 and J is TRBJ2-7; 12 bases fit TRBD1. The CDR3 is made up of 16 amino acids. V lost 0 bases, J lost 5 bases, and 5 bases stayed unmatched. CDR1 LNHDA and CDR2 SQIVND come from the germline V gene (reference sequence). Written as DNA, the CDR3 is TGTGCCAGTAGTATAGAGGGGGACAGGGGGCATCACGAGCAGTACTTC. It encodes CASSIEGDRGHHEQYF.

V gene TRBV27 combines with J gene TRBJ2-1, with D possibly being TRBD1 (6 bases). Germline values: CDR1 MNHEY, CDR2 SMNVEV (reference sequence). Trimming took 3 bases from V and 2 from J, leaving 11 bases between them. This CDR3 contains 15 residues. The CDR3 is CASSFEGQTYNEQFF. CDR3 bases: TGTGCCAGCAGTTTCGAGGGACAAACCTACAATGAGCAGTTCTTC.

This clone appeared once. The chain carries TRBV5-1 and TRBJ1-4; 7 positions match TRBD1. The CDR3 has 15 amino acids. Germline values: CDR1 SGHRS, CDR2 YFSETQ. V lost 0 bases, J lost 8 bases, and 7 bases stayed unmatched. CDR3 coding DNA: TGCGCCAGCAGCTTGGAGAGGGGGCAACGAGAAAAACTGTTTTTT. It encodes CASSLERGQREKLFF.

The chain recombines TRBV4-3 with TRBJ1-2, with 9 bases aligning to TRBD1. This CDR3 comprises 17 residues. V trimming: 3 bases; J trimming: 5 bases; junction bases outside the gene matches: 13. Germline assignment: CDR1 LGHNA and CDR2 YSLEER. This CDR3 reads CASSQLPRDRVNYGYTF. The CDR3, as DNA: TGCGCCAGCAGCCAGCTACCCCGGGACAGGGTTAATTATGGCTACACCTTC.

This chain links TRBV9 with TRBJ2-7, with TRBD2 identical over 10 bases. Germline values: CDR1 SGDLS, CDR2 YYNGEE. This CDR3 contains 16 residues. V lost 0 bases, J lost 4 bases, and 7 bases stayed unmatched. The chain's CDR3 is CASSVVLAGVPYEQYF. CDR3 nucleotides: TGTGCCAGCAGCGTAGTCCTAGCGGGAGTCCCGTACGAGCAGTACTTC.

The chain combines TRBV5-1 with TRBJ2-3; no definite D call. The CDR3 sequence is 14 residues long. The germline V gene encodes CDR1 SGHRS and CDR2 YFSETQ. The germline V and J ends were trimmed by 7 bases and 0 bases, with 12 bases remaining between them. This chain's CDR3 is CASYPSTSTDTQYF. CDR3 bases: TGCGCCAGCTACCCTTCAACTAGCACAGATACGCAGTATTTT.

The genes are TRBV11-2 and TRBJ2-3; D is perhaps TRBD2 (6 bases). V was clipped by 1 base and J by 3 bases, with 14 bases between them. The CDR3 consists of 16 residues. Per the germline V gene, CDR1 is SGHAT and CDR2 is FQNNGV. The CDR3 nucleotides are TGTGCCAGCAGCTTAGTCGTGGCGGGGAGAACAGATACGCAGTATTTT. This encodes CASSLVVAGRTDTQYF. Full variable domain (outside the CDR3, taken from reference TRBV11-2 and TRBJ2-3): EAGVAQSPRYKIIEKRQSVAFWCNPISGHATLYWYQQILGQGPKLLIQFQNNGVVDDSQLPKDRFSAERLKGVDSTLKIQPAKLEDSAVYLCASSLVVAGRTDTQYFGPGTRLTVL.

The chain joins TRBV9 to TRBJ2-3; D call uncertain. Trimming left V 3 bases short and J 5 bases short, with 13 bases between. The CDR3 has 14 amino acids. Germline V lookup: CDR1 SGDLS, CDR2 YYNGEE. CDR3 in amino acids: CASSEDPRVDTQYF. Here the CDR3 DNA reads TGTGCCAGCAGCGAGGACCCACGGGTAGATACGCAGTATTTT. The full variable domain, completed using reference TRBV9 and TRBJ2-3, is DSGVTQTPKHLITATGQRVTLRCSPRSGDLSVYWYQQSLDQGLQFLIQYYNGEERAKGNILERFSAQQFPDLHSELNLSSLELGDSALYFCASSEDPRVDTQYFGPGTRLTVL.

The rearrangement uses TRBV5-1 and TRBJ2-3, with no clear D. V was trimmed by 0 bases and J by 1 base, leaving 9 bases between them. Germline V gene data show CDR1 as SGHRS and CDR2 as YFSETQ. The CDR3 length is 15 residues. The CDR3 here is CASSLAYGGTDTQYF. The CDR3 DNA follows: TGCGCCAGCAGCTTGGCCTATGGGGGCACAGATACGCAGTATTTT.

The CDR3 protein is CASSSNRGLGEQYF. The CDR3 DNA reads as TGTGCCAGCAGTTCGAACAGGGGGCTCGGCGAGCAGTACTTC. J is TRBJ2-7 and V is TRBV6-6; 9 bases match TRBD1. Germline lookup yields CDR1 MNHNY and CDR2 SVGAGI (reference sequence). V was pared by 4 bases and J by 6 bases, with 7 bases of the junction left unmatched. There are 14 residues in the CDR3.

V gene TRBV29-1 combines with J gene TRBJ1-2, with D uncertain. CDR3 length: 14 residues. V was shortened by 2 bases and J by 10 bases, with 20 bases between the two germline ends. CDR1 and CDR2 (germline): SQVTM, ANQGSEA. DNA of the CDR3: TGCAGCGTTGAAATAAAGGGCAGGCCGGGTGTCTACACCTTC. This translates into CSVEIKGRPGVYTF. Filled out from reference TRBV29-1 and TRBJ1-2, the complete variable domain reads SAVISQKPSRDICQRGTSLTIQCQVDSQVTMMFWYRQQPGQSLTLIATANQGSEATYESGFVIDKFPISRPNLTFSTLTVSNMSPEDSSIYLCSVEIKGRPGVYTFGSGTRLTVV.

J is TRBJ2-2 and V is TRBV5-1; 11 positions match TRBD1. CDR1 SGHRS and CDR2 YFSETQ come from the germline V gene. This CDR3 is 16 amino acids long. Trimming cost V 1 base and J 6 bases; bases outside gene matches: 5. DNA of the CDR3: TGCGCCAGCAGCTTGCGGGACAGGGGGTATTCCGGGGAGCTGTTTTTT. This codes for CASSLRDRGYSGELFF.

The genes are TRBV7-2 and TRBJ2-7; 8 bases align to TRBD1. The CDR3 extends over 14 amino acids. V lost 3 bases to trimming and J lost 1 base; unmatched junction nucleotides: 2. Germline CDR1 is SGHTA and CDR2 is FQGNSA. The CDR3 region is CASSLGTGSYEQYF. CDR3 bases: TGTGCCAGCAGCTTGGGGACAGGATCCTACGAGCAGTACTTC.

This CDR3 is CASSQLYGYTF. The CDR3 bases are TGTGCCAGCAGTCAGCTATATGGCTACACCTTC. This chain links TRBV6-6 with TRBJ1-2; D ambiguous. Trimming left V 5 bases short and J 5 bases short, with 6 bases between. This CDR3 is 11 amino acids long. Germline CDR1 reads MNHNY; CDR2 reads SVGAGI (reference sequence).

This clone was counted only a few times. The chain combines TRBV28 with TRBJ1-1, with a weak D call TRBD1 (5 bases). The CDR3 consists of 12 residues. CDR1 MDHEN and CDR2 SYDVKM come from the germline V gene. V was shortened by 5 bases and J by 5 bases, with 9 bases between the two germline ends. The CDR3 sequence is CASSVGGTEAFF. The CDR3 DNA sequence: TGTGCCAGCAGTGTGGGGGGTACTGAAGCTTTCTTT.

V is TRBV19 and J is TRBJ2-1; no reliable D call. V lost 6 bases to trimming and J lost 7 bases, with 7 bases between them. This CDR3 region has 11 residues. Looked up from germline, CDR1 is LNHDA and CDR2 is SQIVND (reference sequence). CDR3 in DNA: TGTGCCAGTAGCCTATTGAATGAGCAGTTCTTC. It codes for CASSLLNEQFF.